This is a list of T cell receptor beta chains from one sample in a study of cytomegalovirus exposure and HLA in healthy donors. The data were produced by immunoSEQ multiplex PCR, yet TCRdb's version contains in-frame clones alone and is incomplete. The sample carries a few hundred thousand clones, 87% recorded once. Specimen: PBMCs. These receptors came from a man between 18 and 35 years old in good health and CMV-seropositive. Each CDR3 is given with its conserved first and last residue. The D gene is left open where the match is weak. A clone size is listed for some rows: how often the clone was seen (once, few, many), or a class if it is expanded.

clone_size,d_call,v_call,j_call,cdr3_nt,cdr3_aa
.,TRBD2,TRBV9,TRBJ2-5,TGTGCCAGCAGCGTAGGTGGGACTAGCGGTTCGGCCCAGTACTTC,CASSVGGTSGSAQYF
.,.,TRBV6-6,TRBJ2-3,TGTGCCAGCAGTTGGACTGGTCTGACAGATACGCAGTATTTT,CASSWTGLTDTQYF
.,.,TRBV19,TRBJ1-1,TGTGCCAGTAGCTTAATGGGGGGCACTGAAGCTTTCTTT,CASSLMGGTEAFF
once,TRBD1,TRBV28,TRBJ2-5,TGTGCCAGCAGTCCCTACAGGGGGCCGGAGACCCAGTACTTC,CASSPYRGPETQYF
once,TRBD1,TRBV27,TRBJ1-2,TGTGCCAGCAGTTTAGGGACAGATATAAGAGGCTACACCTTC,CASSLGTDIRGYTF
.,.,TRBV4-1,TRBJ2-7,TGCGCCAGCAGCCAAGGAGTGATAGCCAGGTTCATGTCCTACGAGCAGTACTTC,CASSQGVIARFMSYEQYF
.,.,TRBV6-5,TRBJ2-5,TGTGCCGCCACTGACCAGGGGAAGGGAGAGACCCAGTACTTC,CAATDQGKGETQYF
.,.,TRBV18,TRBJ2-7,TGTGCCAGCTCACCAGCGGGGACAGTTTTCTACGAGCAGTACTTC,CASSPAGTVFYEQYF
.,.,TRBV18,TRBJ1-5,TGTGCCAGCTCACTGGTGGCCGGGGAACCCCAGCATTTT,CASSLVAGEPQHF
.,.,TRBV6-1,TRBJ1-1,TGTGCCAGCATTCGTTTGGATGGCACTGAAGCTTTCTTT,CASIRLDGTEAFF
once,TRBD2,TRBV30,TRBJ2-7,TGTGCCTGGAGTGTAGGACTAGCGGGAGCCTACGAGCAGTACTTC,CAWSVGLAGAYEQYF
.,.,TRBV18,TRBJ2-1,TGTGCCAGCTCACCACCGGTCTCCGGAGCCAATGAGCAGTTCTTC,CASSPPVSGANEQFF
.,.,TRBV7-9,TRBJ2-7,TGTGCCAGCAGCTGGACCGGGACCAAGTCCTACGAGCAGTACTTC,CASSWTGTKSYEQYF
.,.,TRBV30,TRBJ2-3,TGTGCCTGGAGTGAAGCGGTGGGAGATACGCAGTATTTT,CAWSEAVGDTQYF
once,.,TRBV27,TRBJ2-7,TGTGCCAGCAGTGCAGGGTATAGGAGCTCCTACGAGCAGTACTTC,CASSAGYRSSYEQYF
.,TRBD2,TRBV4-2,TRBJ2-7,TGTGCCAGCAGCCAAGACCTTAGCGGGACTAGCGGCTACGAGCAGTACTTC,CASSQDLSGTSGYEQYF
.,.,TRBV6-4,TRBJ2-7,TGTGCCAGCATCGATACAGGAACCAAGGACGAGCAGTACTTC,CASIDTGTKDEQYF
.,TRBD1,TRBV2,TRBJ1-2,TGTGCCAGCATTCGGACAGGGGAGTATGGCTACACCTTC,CASIRTGEYGYTF
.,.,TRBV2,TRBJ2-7,TGTGCCAGCAGCGTATTCTCCTACGAGCAGTACTTC,CASSVFSYEQYF
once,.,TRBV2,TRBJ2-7,TGTGCCAGCAGTCCTGACAGGACATCCTACGAGCAGTACTTC,CASSPDRTSYEQYF
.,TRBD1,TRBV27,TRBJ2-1,TGTGCCAGCAGTGCACAGGGGGGATCCTACAATGAGCAGTTCTTC,CASSAQGGSYNEQFF
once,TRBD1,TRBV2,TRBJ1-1,TGTGCCAGCACACGGGACAGGGGGATGAACACTGAAGCTTTCTTT,CASTRDRGMNTEAFF
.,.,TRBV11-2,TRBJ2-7,TGTGCCAGCAGCTTAGACAGGAGCTCCTACGAGCAGTACTTC,CASSLDRSSYEQYF
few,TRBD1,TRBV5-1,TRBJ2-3,TGCGCCAGCAAGAAGGGACAGGACACAGATACGCAGTATTTT,CASKKGQDTDTQYF
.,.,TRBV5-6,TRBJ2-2,TGTGCCAGCAGCTTGGAGCGTGTCCGCTACACCGGGGAGCTGTTTTTT,CASSLERVRYTGELFF
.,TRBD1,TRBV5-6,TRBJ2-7,TGTGCCAGCAGCGCGAAGGACAGGGATCTGGACGAGCAGTACTTC,CASSAKDRDLDEQYF
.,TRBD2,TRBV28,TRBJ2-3,TGTGCCAGCAGTCGGACTAGCGGCTATCTGTATACGCAGTATTTT,CASSRTSGYLYTQYF
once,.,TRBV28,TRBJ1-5,TGTGCCAGCAGTTTCGAGAGGTATGCCAATCAGCCCCAGCATTTT,CASSFERYANQPQHF
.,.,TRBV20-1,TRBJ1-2,TGCAGTGCTAGCCTTAAGCGGGTGGGGATCTTC,CSASLKRVGIF
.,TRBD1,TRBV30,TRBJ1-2,TGTGCCTGGAGTGCCACCACGACAGGGGTAGAAGGCTACACCTTC,CAWSATTTGVEGYTF
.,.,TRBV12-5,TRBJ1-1,TGTGCTAGTGGTTCGGATACAGGGCCCTGGGGAAACACTGAAGCTTTCTTT,CASGSDTGPWGNTEAFF
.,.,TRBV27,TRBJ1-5,TGTGCCAGCAGCTTGGGACTGGAAAATCAGCCCCAGCATTTT,CASSLGLENQPQHF
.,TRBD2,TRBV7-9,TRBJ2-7,TGTGCCAGCAGCAACCCCACTAGCGGGAGTTTCTACGAGCAGTACTTC,CASSNPTSGSFYEQYF
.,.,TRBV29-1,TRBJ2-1,TGCAGCGTGCTTCGGGAGTCCATACTTAATGAGCAGTTCTTC,CSVLRESILNEQFF
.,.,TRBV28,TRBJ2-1,TGTGCCAGCTGGCGGGGGCATGAGCAGTTCTTC,CASWRGHEQFF
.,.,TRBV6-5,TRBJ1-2,TGTGCCAGCAGTTACTCTGCAGGATTAGCTAACTATGGCTACACCTTC,CASSYSAGLANYGYTF
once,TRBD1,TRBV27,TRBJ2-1,TGTGCCAGCAGCAACAGGGGCGATGAGCAGTTCTTC,CASSNRGDEQFF
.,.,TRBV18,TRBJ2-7,TGTGCCAGCTCACCGTCGAGCTCCTACGAGCAGTACTTC,CASSPSSSYEQYF
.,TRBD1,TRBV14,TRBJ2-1,TGTGCCAGCAGCCAATACAGGGGGTTCAATGAGCAGTTCTTC,CASSQYRGFNEQFF
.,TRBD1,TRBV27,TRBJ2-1,TGTGCCAGCAGTCGGCGGACAGGGGTGAATGAGCAGTTCTTC,CASSRRTGVNEQFF
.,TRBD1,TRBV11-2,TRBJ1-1,TGTGCCAGCAGCCAGGCTGGACAGGGAAGGACTGAAGCTTTCTTT,CASSQAGQGRTEAFF
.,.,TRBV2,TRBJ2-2,TGTGCCAGCAGTGAATCGGTAGCCGGGGAGCTGTTTTTT,CASSESVAGELFF
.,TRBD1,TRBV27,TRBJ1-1,TGTGCCAGCCATCCGGACAGGGTCCATAACACTGAAGCTTTCTTT,CASHPDRVHNTEAFF
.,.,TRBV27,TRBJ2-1,TGTGCCAGCAGTCTCTCCGGGGGTAGCGGCTACAATGAGCAGTTCTTC,CASSLSGGSGYNEQFF
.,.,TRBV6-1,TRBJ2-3,TGTGCCAGCACCACCATAGTACCGCCCCTGCAGTATTTT,CASTTIVPPLQYF
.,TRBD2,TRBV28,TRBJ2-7,TGTGCCAGCAGTCAGGGACTAGCGGGAATATACGAGCAGTACTTC,CASSQGLAGIYEQYF
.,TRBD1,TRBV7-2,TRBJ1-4,TGTGCCAGCAGTCCCCGGGGGGGAGGGGGCGAAAAACTGTTTTTT,CASSPRGGGGEKLFF
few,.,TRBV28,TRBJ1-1,TGTGCCAGCAGTTTGCCCTCCGACACTGAAGCTTTCTTT,CASSLPSDTEAFF
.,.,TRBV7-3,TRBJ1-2,TGTGCCAGCAGCCCCCACGCAAGGGCGGACTATGGCTACACCTTC,CASSPHARADYGYTF
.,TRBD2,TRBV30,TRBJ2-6,TGTGCCTCCCCCCCGGGACTAGCTGCCTTCTCTGGGGCCAACGTCCTGACTTTC,CASPPGLAAFSGANVLTF
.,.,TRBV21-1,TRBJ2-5,TGTGCCAGCAGCAAAGAGAGTTACTCGCGGACTAGCGGGAGCCCGGCCCAAGAGACCCAGTACTTC,CASSKESYSRTSGSPAQETQYF
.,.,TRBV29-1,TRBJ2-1,TGCAGCGTTGAAACCCGGTCTACCTACAATGAGCAGTTCTTC,CSVETRSTYNEQFF
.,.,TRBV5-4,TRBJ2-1,TGTGCCAGCAGCTTGGGAACCGTGTACAATGAGCAGTTCTTC,CASSLGTVYNEQFF
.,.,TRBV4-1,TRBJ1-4,TGCGCCAGCAGCCACCCCCAGGGTTCTAATGAAAAACTGTTTTTT,CASSHPQGSNEKLFF
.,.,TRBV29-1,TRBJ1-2,TGCAGCGTTGACGACCCGGGGGACTATGGCTACACCTTC,CSVDDPGDYGYTF